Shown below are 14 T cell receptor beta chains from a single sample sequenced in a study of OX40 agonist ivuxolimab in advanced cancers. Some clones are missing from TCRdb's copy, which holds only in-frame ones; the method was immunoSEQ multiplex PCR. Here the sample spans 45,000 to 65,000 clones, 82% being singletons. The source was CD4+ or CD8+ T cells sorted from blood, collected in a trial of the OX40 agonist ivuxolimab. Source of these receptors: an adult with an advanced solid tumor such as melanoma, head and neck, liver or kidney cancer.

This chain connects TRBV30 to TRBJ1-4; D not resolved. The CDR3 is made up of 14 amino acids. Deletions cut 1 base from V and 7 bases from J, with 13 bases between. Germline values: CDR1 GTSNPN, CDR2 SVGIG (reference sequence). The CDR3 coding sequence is TGTGCCTGGAGTGCTCGGTTTGTGAGTGAAAAACTGTTTTTT. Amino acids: CAWSARFVSEKLFF.

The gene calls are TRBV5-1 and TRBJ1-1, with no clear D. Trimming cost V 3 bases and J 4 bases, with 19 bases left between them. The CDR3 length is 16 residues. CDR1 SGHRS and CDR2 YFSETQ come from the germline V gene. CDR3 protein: CASSSPEKYKSTEAFF. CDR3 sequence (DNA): TGCGCCAGCAGCTCTCCAGAAAAGTATAAGAGCACTGAAGCTTTCTTT.

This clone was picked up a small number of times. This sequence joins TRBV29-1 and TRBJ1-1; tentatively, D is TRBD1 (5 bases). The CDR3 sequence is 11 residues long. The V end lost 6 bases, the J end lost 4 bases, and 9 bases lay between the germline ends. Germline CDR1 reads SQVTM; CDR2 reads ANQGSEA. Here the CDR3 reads CSVRTSTEAFF. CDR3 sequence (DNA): TGCAGCGTGCGGACAAGCACTGAAGCTTTCTTT.

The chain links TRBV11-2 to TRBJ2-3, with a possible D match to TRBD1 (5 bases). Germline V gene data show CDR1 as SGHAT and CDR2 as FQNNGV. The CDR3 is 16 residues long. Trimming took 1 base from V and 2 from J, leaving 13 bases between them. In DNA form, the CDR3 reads TGTGCCAGCAGCTTAGGGACATCAAGGAACACAGATACGCAGTATTTT. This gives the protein CASSLGTSRNTDTQYF.

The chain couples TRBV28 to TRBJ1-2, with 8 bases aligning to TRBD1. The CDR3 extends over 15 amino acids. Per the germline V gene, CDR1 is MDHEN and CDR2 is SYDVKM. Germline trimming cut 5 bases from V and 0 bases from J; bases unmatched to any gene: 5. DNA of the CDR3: TGTGCCAGCAGTGCGCCGGGACAGGCTAACTATGGCTACACCTTC. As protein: CASSAPGQANYGYTF.

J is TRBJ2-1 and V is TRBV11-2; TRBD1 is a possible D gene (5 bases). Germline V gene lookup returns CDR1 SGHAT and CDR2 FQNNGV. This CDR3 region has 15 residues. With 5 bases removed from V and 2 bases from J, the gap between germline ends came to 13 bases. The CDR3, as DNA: TGTGCCAGCAGCCCCGTGCAGGGTCCCTACAATGAGCAGTTCTTC. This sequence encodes CASSPVQGPYNEQFF.

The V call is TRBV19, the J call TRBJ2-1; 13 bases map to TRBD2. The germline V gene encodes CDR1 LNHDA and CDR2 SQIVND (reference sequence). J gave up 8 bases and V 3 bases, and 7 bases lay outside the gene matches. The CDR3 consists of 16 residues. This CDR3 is CASSMVRTSGSDEQFF. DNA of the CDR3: TGTGCCAGTAGTATGGTACGGACTAGCGGGAGTGATGAGCAGTTCTTC.

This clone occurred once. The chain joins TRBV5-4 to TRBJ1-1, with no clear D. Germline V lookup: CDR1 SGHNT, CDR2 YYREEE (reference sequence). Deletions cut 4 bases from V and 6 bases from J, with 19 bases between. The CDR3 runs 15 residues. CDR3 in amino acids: CASSPKRFSDAEAFF. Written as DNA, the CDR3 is TGTGCCAGCAGCCCGAAGAGGTTTTCCGATGCTGAAGCTTTCTTT.

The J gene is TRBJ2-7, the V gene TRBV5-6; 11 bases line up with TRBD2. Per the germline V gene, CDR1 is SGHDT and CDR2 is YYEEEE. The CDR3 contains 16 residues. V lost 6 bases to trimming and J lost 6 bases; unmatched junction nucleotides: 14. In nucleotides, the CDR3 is TGTGCCAGCACAAGGGGCCTACTAGCGGGAGTTTTCGAGCAGTACTTC. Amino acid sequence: CASTRGLLAGVFEQYF.

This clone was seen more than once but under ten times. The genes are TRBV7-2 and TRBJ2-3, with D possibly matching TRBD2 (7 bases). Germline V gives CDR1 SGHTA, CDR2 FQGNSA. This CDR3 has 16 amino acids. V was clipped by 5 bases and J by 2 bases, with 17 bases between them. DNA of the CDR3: TGTGCCAGCAGCCTCCAGCCGGGGGGCCTCACAGATACGCAGTATTTT. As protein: CASSLQPGGLTDTQYF. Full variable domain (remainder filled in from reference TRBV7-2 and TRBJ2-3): GAGVSQSPSNKVTEKGKDVELRCDPISGHTALYWYRQSLGQGLEFLIYFQGNSAPDKSGLPSDRFSAERTGGSVSTLTIQRTQQEDSAVYLCASSLQPGGLTDTQYFGPGTRLTVL.

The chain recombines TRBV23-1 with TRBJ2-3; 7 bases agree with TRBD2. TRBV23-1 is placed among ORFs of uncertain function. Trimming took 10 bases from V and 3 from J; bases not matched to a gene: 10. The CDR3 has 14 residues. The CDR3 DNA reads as TGCGCCATAGGGACTGGGGGGGGGACAGATACGCAGTATTTT. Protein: CAIGTGGGTDTQYF.

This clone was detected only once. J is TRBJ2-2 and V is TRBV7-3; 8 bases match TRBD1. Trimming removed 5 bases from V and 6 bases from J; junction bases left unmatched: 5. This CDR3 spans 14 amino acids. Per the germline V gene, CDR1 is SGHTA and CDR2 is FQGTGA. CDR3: CASSRAGGSGELFF. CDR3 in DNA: TGTGCCAGCAGCCGAGCAGGGGGCTCCGGGGAGCTGTTTTTT.

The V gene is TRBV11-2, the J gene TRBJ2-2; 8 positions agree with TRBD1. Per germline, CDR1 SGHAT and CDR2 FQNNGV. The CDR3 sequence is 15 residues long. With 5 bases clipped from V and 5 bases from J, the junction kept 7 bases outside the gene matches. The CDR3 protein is CASSLDRVGTGELFF. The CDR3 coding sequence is TGTGCCAGCAGCCTGGACAGGGTGGGGACCGGGGAGCTGTTTTTT.

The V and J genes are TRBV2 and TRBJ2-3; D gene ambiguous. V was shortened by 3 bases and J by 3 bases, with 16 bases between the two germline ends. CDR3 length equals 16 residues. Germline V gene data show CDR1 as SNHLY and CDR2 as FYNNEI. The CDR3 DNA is TGTGCCAGCAGTGACGGTTTTGGCTTTTCGACAGATACGCAGTATTTT. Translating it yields CASSDGFGFSTDTQYF.